This TCR beta chain was sequenced for a study of blood T cells in healthy people across ages (dated by TCRdb to the mid-2010s). Turning to the overall study: In model experiments, template switching captured roughly one uniquely barcoded TCR beta cDNA molecule for every two T cells. Using deep sequencing normalized with unique cDNA molecular identifiers, the study measured how TCR beta repertoire diversity changes with age. The donors were split into four age groups: young (average 16 years), middle-aged (over 35), aged (about 62) and long-lived (roughly 88). To avoid experimental bias, donors of different ages were distributed randomly across sequencing lanes. The study analyzed two additional independent replicas of 1 million unique cDNA reads from the same blood draw for two donors, one aged 18 to 29 and one aged 80 or older.

Library method: 5' RACE. Sequencing was performed on an Illumina HiSeq 2500. A second PCR of roughly 7 to 12 cycles was performed with a sample-barcoded 5' primer and a J-beta primer mix. Each TCR beta cDNA molecule received a unique molecular identifier from a template-switch 5' adaptor carrying 12 random nucleotides. Each sample yielded at least 2.5 million CDR3-containing paired-end reads. First-strand cDNA synthesis was performed from all RNA using the Mint cDNA synthesis kit, with priming by a TRBC-specific oligonucleotide. Following uracil-DNA glycosylase treatment, all cDNA underwent a first 18-cycle PCR with the universal primers M1SS and BC2_uni_R. The published analysis was carried out like this. For normalization, 1 million high-quality reads, each with a distinct molecular identifier, were randomly selected from each sample. Instead of being binned into consensus sequences, reads with shared molecular identifiers were discarded. MiTCR, run with a Q25 quality threshold and the strictest error-elimination algorithm, handled CDR3 identification, clonotype clustering and error correction. A nonparametric unseen species model with Euler transformation was used to estimate lower-bound total TCR beta diversity. TCRdb reanalyzed the raw reads on its own, using fastp at Q25 for trimming and MiXCR for clone calling, and kept in-frame beta chains. Each entry merges the rows of one CDR3 protein and shows their most common DNA and genes. These V and J calls derive from TCRdb rather than the authors' analysis. This sample is represented by 540,000 or so distinct CDR3 sequences; approximately 25% of them were singletons. The ten largest clones represent about 18% of the sample.

Systemically healthy Caucasian individuals from Russia, 35 to 50 in total and aged roughly 6 to 100 years, were included as donors. Each donor gave 8 to 10 milliliters of peripheral blood, collected into EDTA-treated Vacutainer tubes. Ficoll-Paque density-gradient centrifugation was used to isolate PBMCs, with at least 7 million obtained per sample. Total RNA, at least 6 micrograms per sample, was extracted from PBMCs with Trizol reagent. For every donor, an aliquot of PBMCs went through flow cytometry to measure the percentages of naive CD45RAhigh/CD27high T cells. This clonotype has a handful of counts. Its binding antigen is unknown. There are no base qualities to consult, and no much larger clone falls within one base. Broader findings and caveats from the paper: The long-lived group showed more naive CD4+ T cells, fewer expanded clones and increased TCR diversity than the aged group, suggesting age selection. The percentage of naive T cells measured by flow cytometry correlated strongly with observed TCR beta diversity. Estimates of total diversity based on one million sequenced T cells were considered lower bounds and underestimates. The CMV infection status of donors was not known, potentially confounding age-related changes in expanded clonotypes. As age increased, observed TCR beta diversity per million T cells dropped in a roughly linear way, and a significant reduction was already evident by age 40. Since profiling was done on bulk unsorted PBMCs, naive and antigen-experienced compartments could not be conclusively compared.

The CDR3 spans 13 residues, from the cysteine through the phenylalanine. Of the read, only the CDR3 DNA is kept; its 39 bases are in frame from base 1. The germline V gene (reference sequence) provides CDR1 SEHNR and CDR2 FQNEAQ. The V and J ends are trimmed by 4 bases and 3 bases, leaving 6 bases between them. This TCR was sampled from a woman between 65 and 79 years old in good health. Sequenced input: blood. The chain uses TRBV7-9 and TRBJ2-2; the D gene remains uncertain. DNA sequence: TGTGCCAGCAGCTCCCTCTACACCGGGGAGCTGTTTTTT. This is translated as CASSSLYTGELFF.